This paragraph covers one T cell receptor (beta chain) sequence. Its target is unknown. The CDR3 length is 14 residues. Germline V gene lookup returns CDR1 SGHTA and CDR2 FQGNSA. Trimming cost V 6 bases and J 4 bases, with 12 bases left between them. The record originates from a study of long-term antiretroviral therapy in people with HIV. The overall study: The oldest specimens predate the 2015 immediate-ART recommendation by about a decade. Study findings and constraints: Clonal expansions arising prior to ART prevailed in the repertoire at every time point.

The assay, immunoSEQ v3.0, was run at survey level. Here immunoSEQ multiplex PCR was the method, and the copy in TCRdb shows in-frame clones only, minus some. The sample holds about 20,000 clones, around 92% seen once. The chain carries TRBV7-2 and TRBJ1-4; unclear D gene. The sample here was unsorted PBMCs, taken 4.4 years after starting antiretroviral therapy. The receptor was derived from a woman in her forties or fifties with HIV. CDR3 DNA sequence: TGTGCCAGCAGTGGGCCGCCACTTAATGAAAAACTGTTTTTT. Translation: CASSGPPLNEKLFF.